The following is a T cell receptor beta chain sequence with its context. These data come from a study of control samples from healthy donors and cancer patients. The ends were cut back, 5 bases at V and 8 bases at J, with 21 bases in the middle. The CDR3 length is 15 residues. Per the germline V gene, CDR1 is SEHNR and CDR2 is FQNEAQ (reference sequence). Generated by immunoSEQ multiplex PCR, the TCRdb table keeps only in-frame clones and is missing some. The sample shows about 130,000 clones, under 95% of them seen only once. The J gene is TRBJ1-2, the V gene TRBV7-9; tentatively, D is TRBD1 (5 bases). This sequence originates from a man between 18 and 35 years old in good health. Sample: blood. CDR3 sequence reads: CASSRSMEGKMGYTF. CDR3 DNA: TGTGCCAGCAGCCGATCGATGGAGGGGAAGATGGGCTACACCTTC.